This is a list of T cell receptor beta chains from one sample in a study of blood T cells in healthy people across ages. TCRdb processed the 5' RACE reads anew with MiXCR; each CDR3 protein has one entry. Here the sample spans some 690,000 distinct CDR3 sequences, about 20% being singletons. Sequenced: blood. The source is a man aged 70-80 years in good health. Both conserved end residues are part of each CDR3. Fields, in order: clone size, D gene, J gene, V gene, CDR3 protein, CDR3 DNA. The D gene is left open where the match is weak. Not every row has a clone size; where given, it reads once, few, many or a size class.

few	NA	TRBJ2-3	TRBV24-1	CATSDLTGPTDTQYF	TGTGCCACCAGTGATCTAACAGGACCCACAGATACGCAGTATTTT
NA	NA	TRBJ2-1	TRBV14	CASSQVPGNEQFF	TGTGCCAGCAGCCAAGTTCCAGGGAACGAGCAGTTCTTC
many	TRBD1	TRBJ1-5	TRBV12-3/TRBV12-4	CASSLTGGDQPQHF	TGTGCCAGCAGCCTCACAGGGGGGGATCAGCCCCAGCATTTT
few	NA	TRBJ2-5	TRBV7-8	CASSLGLVRAATAPKETQYF	TGTGCCAGCAGCTTAGGTTTGGTTAGGGCCGCGACTGCCCCAAAAGAGACCCAGTACTTC
NA	TRBD2	TRBJ2-5	TRBV9	CASNRLAGVEETQYF	TGTGCCAGCAACCGACTAGCGGGGGTGGAAGAGACCCAGTACTTC
NA	TRBD1	TRBJ2-1	TRBV5-1	CASMQSGTGISNEQFF	TGCGCCAGCATGCAGTCGGGGACAGGGATCAGCAATGAGCAGTTCTTC
NA	NA	TRBJ2-5	TRBV21-1	CASSKAPWGSGSHEQFF	NA
NA	NA	TRBJ2-5	TRBV20-1	CSARDTWDSKGTQYF	TGCAGTGCTAGAGATACCTGGGATAGCAAGGGGACCCAGTACTTC
NA	TRBD2	TRBJ2-4	TRBV5-1	CASSSSGSGKNIQYF	TGCGCCAGCAGCTCTAGCGGGAGCGGGAAAAACATTCAGTACTTC
once	TRBD1	TRBJ1-6	TRBV10-3	CAISETGTVTSPLHF	TGTGCCATCAGTGAGACCGGGACAGTAACTTCACCCCTCCACTTT
NA	NA	TRBJ1-4	TRBV20-1	CSARGAPGMEEKLFF	TGCAGTGCTAGAGGGGCCCCCGGGATGGAGGAAAAACTGTTTTTT
NA	NA	TRBJ2-7	TRBV29-1	CSVVVDSSYEQYF	TGCAGCGTTGTTGTCGACAGTTCCTACGAGCAGTACTTC
few	NA	TRBJ2-2	TRBV7-2	CASSQSRWTWNTGELFF	TGTGCCAGCAGCCAGTCCCGGTGGACCTGGAACACCGGGGAGCTGTTTTTT
once	TRBD1	TRBJ1-4	TRBV29-1	CSIEGAEGTNEKLFF	TGCAGCATCGAGGGGGCCGAAGGAACTAATGAAAAACTGTTTTTT
few	TRBD1	TRBJ2-3	TRBV5-1	CASSLGAGTDTDTQYF	TGCGCCAGCAGCTTGGGGGCCGGGACAGACACAGATACGCAGTATTTT
few	TRBD2	TRBJ2-1	TRBV20-1	CSATGVLAGRQGEQFF	TGCAGTGCCACGGGGGTGCTAGCGGGCCGGCAGGGTGAGCAGTTCTTC
few	NA	TRBJ2-1	TRBV3-1	CASSQDLSSYNEQFF	TGTGCCAGCAGCCAAGATCTGAGCTCCTACAATGAGCAGTTCTTC
few	TRBD2	TRBJ2-3	TRBV5-1	CASSLAAGGTTDTQYF	TGCGCCAGCAGCTTGGCGGCGGGGGGTACCACAGATACGCAGTATTTT
few	NA	TRBJ1-2	TRBV7-6	CASSLAEGRSGYTF	TGTGCTAGCAGCTTAGCGGAAGGGCGGAGTGGCTACACCTTT
NA	TRBD2	TRBJ2-1	TRBV15	CATSGDLGGETLYNEQFF	TGTGCCACCAGCGGAGATTTGGGGGGGGAGACCCTATACAATGAGCAGTTCTTC
NA	TRBD2	TRBJ2-7	TRBV27	CASSEEGTSGGALTYEQYF	TGTGCCAGCAGTGAGGAAGGGACTAGCGGGGGGGCTCTCACCTACGAGCAGTACTTC
NA	NA	TRBJ1-5	TRBV3-1	CASSPDTLTNQPQHF	TGTGCCAGCAGCCCTGACACCTTAACCAATCAGCCCCAGCATTTT
few	NA	TRBJ2-3	TRBV7-9	CAELRTGTQYF	TGTGCCGAACTAAGAACAGGTACGCAGTATTTT
few	NA	TRBJ2-3	TRBV10-3	CAIRETGVQWDTQYF	TGTGCCATCAGGGAGACGGGGGTTCAGTGGGATACGCAGTATTTT
many	TRBD1	TRBJ2-4	TRBV7-8	CASGQAQGPRNIQYF	TGTGCCAGCGGACAGGCACAGGGACCGAGAAACATTCAGTACTTC
few	NA	TRBJ2-5	TRBV29-1	CSALPGLIETQYF	TGCAGCGCCCTCCCGGGACTCATAGAGACCCAGTACTTC